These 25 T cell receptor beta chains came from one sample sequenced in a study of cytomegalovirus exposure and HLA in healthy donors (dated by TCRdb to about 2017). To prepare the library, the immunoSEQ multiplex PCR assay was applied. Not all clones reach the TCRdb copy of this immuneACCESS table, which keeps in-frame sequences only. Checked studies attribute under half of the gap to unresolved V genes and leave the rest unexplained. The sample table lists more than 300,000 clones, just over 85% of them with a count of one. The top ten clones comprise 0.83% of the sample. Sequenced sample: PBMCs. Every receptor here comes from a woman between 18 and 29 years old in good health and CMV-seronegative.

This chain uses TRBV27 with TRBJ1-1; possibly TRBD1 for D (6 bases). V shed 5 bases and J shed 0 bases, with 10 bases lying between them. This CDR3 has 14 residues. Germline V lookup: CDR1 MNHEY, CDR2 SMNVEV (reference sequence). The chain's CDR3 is CASSMRGMNTEAFF. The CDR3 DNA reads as TGTGCCAGCAGTATGAGGGGGATGAACACTGAAGCTTTCTTT.

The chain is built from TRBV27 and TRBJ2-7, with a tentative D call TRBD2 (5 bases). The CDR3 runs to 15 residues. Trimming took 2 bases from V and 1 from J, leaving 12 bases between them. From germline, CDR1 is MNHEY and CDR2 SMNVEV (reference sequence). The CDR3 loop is CASSLGLPGSYEQYF. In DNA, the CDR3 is TGTGCCAGCAGTTTAGGACTCCCGGGGTCCTACGAGCAGTACTTC.

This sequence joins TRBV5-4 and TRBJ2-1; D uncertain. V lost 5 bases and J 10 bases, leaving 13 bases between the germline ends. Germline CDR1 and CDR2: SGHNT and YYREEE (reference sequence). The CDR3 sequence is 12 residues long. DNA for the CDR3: TGTGCCAGCAGTCCGAGACACGCCGAGCAGTTCTTC. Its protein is CASSPRHAEQFF.

Here the CDR3 reads CASSRGQSYTEAFF. The CDR3 DNA reads as TGCGCCAGCAGCCGGGGACAGTCTTACACTGAAGCTTTCTTT. The rearrangement uses TRBV4-1 and TRBJ1-1; 7 nucleotides align to TRBD1. With V trimmed by 4 bases and J by 3 bases, 5 bases remained unmatched. Germline CDR1 is MGHRA and CDR2 is YSYEKL. The CDR3 contains 14 residues.

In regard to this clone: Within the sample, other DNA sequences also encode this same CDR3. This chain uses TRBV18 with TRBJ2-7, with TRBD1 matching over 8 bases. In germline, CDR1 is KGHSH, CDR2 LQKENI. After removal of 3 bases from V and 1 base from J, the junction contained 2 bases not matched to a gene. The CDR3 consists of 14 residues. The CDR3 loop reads CASSPGQGSYEQYF. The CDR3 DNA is TGTGCCAGCTCACCTGGACAGGGTTCCTACGAGCAGTACTTC.

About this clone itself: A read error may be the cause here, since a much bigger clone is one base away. The CDR3 sequence is CASSLQGNTGELFF. In DNA, the CDR3 is TGTGCCAGCAGCTTACAGGGGAACACCGGGGAGCTGTTTTTT. The chain uses TRBV28 and TRBJ2-2; maybe TRBD1 (6 bases). This CDR3 region has 14 residues. Trimming removed 6 bases at V and 1 base at J, with 9 bases between. Germline CDR1 and CDR2: MDHEN and SYDVKM.

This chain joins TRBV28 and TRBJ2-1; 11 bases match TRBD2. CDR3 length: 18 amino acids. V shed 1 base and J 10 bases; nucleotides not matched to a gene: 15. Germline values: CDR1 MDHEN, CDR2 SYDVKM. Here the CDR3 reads CASSLSSRLAGGFGEQFF. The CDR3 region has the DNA TGTGCCAGCAGTTTATCCTCGCGGCTAGCGGGGGGATTTGGCGAGCAGTTCTTC.

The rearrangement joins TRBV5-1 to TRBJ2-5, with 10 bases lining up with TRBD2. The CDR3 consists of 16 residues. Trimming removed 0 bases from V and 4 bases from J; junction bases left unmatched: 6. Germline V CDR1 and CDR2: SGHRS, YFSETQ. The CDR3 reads CASSLGTTSGTETQYF. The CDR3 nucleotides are TGCGCCAGCAGCTTGGGGACTACTAGCGGGACAGAGACCCAGTACTTC.

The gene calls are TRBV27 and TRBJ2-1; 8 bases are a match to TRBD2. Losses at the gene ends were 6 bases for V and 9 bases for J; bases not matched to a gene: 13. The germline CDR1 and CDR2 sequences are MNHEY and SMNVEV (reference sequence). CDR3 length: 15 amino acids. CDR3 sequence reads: CASSPGTRGLAEQFF. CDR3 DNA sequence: TGTGCCAGCAGCCCCGGGACTAGAGGGCTAGCTGAGCAGTTCTTC.

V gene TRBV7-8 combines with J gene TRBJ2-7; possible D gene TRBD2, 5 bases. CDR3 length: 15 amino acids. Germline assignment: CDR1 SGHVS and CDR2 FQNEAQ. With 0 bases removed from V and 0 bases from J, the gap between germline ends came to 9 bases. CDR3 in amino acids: CASSLAEAGSYEQYF. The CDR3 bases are TGTGCCAGCAGCTTAGCTGAGGCGGGCTCCTACGAGCAGTACTTC.

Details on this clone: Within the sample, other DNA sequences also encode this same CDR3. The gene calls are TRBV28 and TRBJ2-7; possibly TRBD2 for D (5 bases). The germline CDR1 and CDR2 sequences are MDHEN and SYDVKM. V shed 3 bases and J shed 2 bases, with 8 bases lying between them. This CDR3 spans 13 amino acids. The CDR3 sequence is CASSFGRAYEQYF. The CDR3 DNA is TGTGCCAGCAGTTTCGGGCGGGCCTACGAGCAGTACTTC. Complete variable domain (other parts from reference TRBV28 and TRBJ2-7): DVKVTQSSRYLVKRTGEKVFLECVQDMDHENMFWYRQDPGLGLRLIYFSYDVKMKEKGDIPEGYSVSREKKERFSLILESASTNQTSMYLCASSFGRAYEQYFGPGTRLTVT.

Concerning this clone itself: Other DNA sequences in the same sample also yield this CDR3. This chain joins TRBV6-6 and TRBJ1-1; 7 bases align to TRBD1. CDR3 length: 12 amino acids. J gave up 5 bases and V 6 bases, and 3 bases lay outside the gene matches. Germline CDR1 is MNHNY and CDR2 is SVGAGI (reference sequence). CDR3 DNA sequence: TGTGCCAGCAGCCCAGGGGGGACTGAAGCTTTCTTT. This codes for CASSPGGTEAFF.

CDR3 residues: CASSPTGQVIYEQYF. CDR3 nucleotides: TGCGCCAGCAGCCCGACGGGACAGGTGATCTACGAGCAGTACTTC. V and J are TRBV5-1 and TRBJ2-7, with 8 bases that match TRBD1. The CDR3 consists of 15 residues. The junction had 9 bases not matched to a gene; V was cut back by 4 bases and J by 3 bases. The germline CDR1 and CDR2 sequences are SGHRS and YFSETQ.

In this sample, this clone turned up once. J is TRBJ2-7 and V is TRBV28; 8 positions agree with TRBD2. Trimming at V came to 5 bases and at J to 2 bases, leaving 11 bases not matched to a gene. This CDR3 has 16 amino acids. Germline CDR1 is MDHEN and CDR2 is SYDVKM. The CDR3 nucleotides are TGTGCCAGCAGTGGCTCTGGACTAGCCGCCACCTACGAGCAGTACTTC. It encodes CASSGSGLAATYEQYF.

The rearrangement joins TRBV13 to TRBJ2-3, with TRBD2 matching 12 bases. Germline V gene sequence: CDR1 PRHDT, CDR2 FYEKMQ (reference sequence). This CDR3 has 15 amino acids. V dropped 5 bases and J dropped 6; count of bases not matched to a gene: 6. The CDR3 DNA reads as TGTGCCAGCAGCCCGAGGACTAGCGGGATTGATACGCAGTATTTT. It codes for CASSPRTSGIDTQYF.

The DNA of the CDR3 is TGTGCCAGCAGTTTATTAGGGGGAATAGGCAATCAGCCCCAGCATTTT. This codes for CASSLLGGIGNQPQHF. This chain connects TRBV27 to TRBJ1-5, with a tentative D call TRBD1 (6 bases). From germline, CDR1 is MNHEY and CDR2 SMNVEV (reference sequence). V lost 1 base and J 2 bases, leaving 12 bases between the germline ends. There are 16 residues in the CDR3.

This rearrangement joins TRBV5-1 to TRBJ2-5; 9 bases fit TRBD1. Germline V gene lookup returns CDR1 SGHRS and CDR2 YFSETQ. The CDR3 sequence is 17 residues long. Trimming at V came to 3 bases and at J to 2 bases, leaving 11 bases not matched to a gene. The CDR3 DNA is TGCGCCAGCAGCTGGGGTCCCGGACAGGGGAGGCAAGAGACCCAGTACTTC. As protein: CASSWGPGQGRQETQYF. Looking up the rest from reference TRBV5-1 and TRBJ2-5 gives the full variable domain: KAGVTQTPRYLIKTRGQQVTLSCSPISGHRSVSWYQQTPGQGLQFLFEYFSETQRNKGNFPGRFSGRQFSNSRSEMNVSTLELGDSALYLCASSWGPGQGRQETQYFGPGTRLLVL.

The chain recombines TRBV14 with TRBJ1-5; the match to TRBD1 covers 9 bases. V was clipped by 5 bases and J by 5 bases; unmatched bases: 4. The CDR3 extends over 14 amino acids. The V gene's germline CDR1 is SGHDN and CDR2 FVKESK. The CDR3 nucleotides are TGTGCCAGCAGCGTAAGACAGGGGGATCAGCCCCAGCATTTT. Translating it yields CASSVRQGDQPQHF.

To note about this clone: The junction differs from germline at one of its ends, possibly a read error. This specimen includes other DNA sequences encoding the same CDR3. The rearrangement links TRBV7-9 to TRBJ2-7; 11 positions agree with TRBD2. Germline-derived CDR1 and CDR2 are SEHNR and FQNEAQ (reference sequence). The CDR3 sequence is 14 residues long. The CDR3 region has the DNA TGTGCCAGCAGCCTAGCGGGGGGCTCCTACGAGCAGTACTTC. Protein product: CASSLAGGSYEQYF.

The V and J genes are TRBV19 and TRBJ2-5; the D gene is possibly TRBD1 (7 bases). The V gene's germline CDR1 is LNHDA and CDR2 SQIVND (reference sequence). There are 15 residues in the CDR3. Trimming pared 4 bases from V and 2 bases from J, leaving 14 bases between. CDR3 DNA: TGTGCCAGTAGTACCTTGACAGGGAGGCAAGAGACCCAGTACTTC. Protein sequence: CASSTLTGRQETQYF. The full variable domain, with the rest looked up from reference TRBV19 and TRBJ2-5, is DGGITQSPKYLFRKEGQNVTLSCEQNLNHDAMYWYRQDPGQGLRLIYYSQIVNDFQKGDIAEGYSVSREKKESFPLTVTSAQKNPTAFYLCASSTLTGRQETQYFGPGTRLLVL.

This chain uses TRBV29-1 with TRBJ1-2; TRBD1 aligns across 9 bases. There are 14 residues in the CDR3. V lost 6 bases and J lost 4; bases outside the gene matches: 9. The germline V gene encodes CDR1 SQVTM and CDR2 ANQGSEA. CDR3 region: CSVTSGTGSYGYTF. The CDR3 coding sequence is TGCAGCGTCACATCCGGGACAGGGTCCTATGGCTACACCTTC. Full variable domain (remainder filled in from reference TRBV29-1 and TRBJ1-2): SAVISQKPSRDICQRGTSLTIQCQVDSQVTMMFWYRQQPGQSLTLIATANQGSEATYESGFVIDKFPISRPNLTFSTLTVSNMSPEDSSIYLCSVTSGTGSYGYTFGSGTRLTVV.

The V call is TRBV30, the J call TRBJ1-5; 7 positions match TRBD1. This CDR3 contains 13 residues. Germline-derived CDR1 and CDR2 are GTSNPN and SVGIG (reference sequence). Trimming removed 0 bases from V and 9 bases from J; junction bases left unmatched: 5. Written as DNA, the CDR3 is TGTGCCTGGAGTGTACAGGGGCAGGGGCCCCAGCATTTT. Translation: CAWSVQGQGPQHF.

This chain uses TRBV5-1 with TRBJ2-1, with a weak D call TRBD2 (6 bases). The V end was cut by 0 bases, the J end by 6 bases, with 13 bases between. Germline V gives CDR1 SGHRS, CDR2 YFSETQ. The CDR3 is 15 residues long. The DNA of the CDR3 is TGCGCCAGCAGCTTGGTACGGGGGAGGACCAATGAGCAGTTCTTC. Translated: CASSLVRGRTNEQFF. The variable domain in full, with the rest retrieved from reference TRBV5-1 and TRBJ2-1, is KAGVTQTPRYLIKTRGQQVTLSCSPISGHRSVSWYQQTPGQGLQFLFEYFSETQRNKGNFPGRFSGRQFSNSRSEMNVSTLELGDSALYLCASSLVRGRTNEQFFGPGTRLTVL.

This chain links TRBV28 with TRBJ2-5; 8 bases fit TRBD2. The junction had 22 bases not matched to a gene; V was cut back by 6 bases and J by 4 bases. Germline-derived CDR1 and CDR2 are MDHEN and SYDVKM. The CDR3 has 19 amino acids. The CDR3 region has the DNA TGTGCCAGCAGCCGAGACGGGAGGGCGGCAGGGGTGCCGCGAGAGACCCAGTACTTC. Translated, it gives CASSRDGRAAGVPRETQYF.

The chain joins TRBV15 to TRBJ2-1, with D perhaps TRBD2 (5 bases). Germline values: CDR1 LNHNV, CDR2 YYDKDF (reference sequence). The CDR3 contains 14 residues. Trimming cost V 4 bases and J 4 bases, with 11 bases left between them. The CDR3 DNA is TGTGCCACCAGCAAAAAACGGGAATACAATGAGCAGTTCTTC. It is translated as CATSKKREYNEQFF. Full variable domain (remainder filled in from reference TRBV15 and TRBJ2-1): DAMVIQNPRYQVTQFGKPVTLSCSQTLNHNVMYWYQQKSSQAPKLLFHYYDKDFNNEADTPDNFQSRRPNTSFCFLDIRSPGLGDTAMYLCATSKKREYNEQFFGPGTRLTVL.